The source of this T cell receptor beta chain is a study of T cells after yellow fever vaccination. Only a few counts were recorded for this clonotype. This CDR3 region has 14 residues. Unmatched junction bases numbered 5, after V lost 4 bases and J lost 7 bases. Germline V gene sequence: CDR1 SQVTM, CDR2 ANQGSEA. One entry per CDR3 protein results from TCRdb running MiXCR on the 5' RACE reads. The data contain around 600,000 distinct CDR3 sequences, about 12% of them singletons. This clonotype originated in a man younger than 40 who received the YFV17D yellow fever vaccine. The chain employs TRBV29-1 and TRBJ2-1, with 12 bases that match TRBD2. The specimen comprised PBMCs, sampled on the day of the yellow fever booster vaccination. The CDR3, as DNA: TGCAGCGTTGCCCATGGACTAGCGGGAAATGAGCAGTTCTTC. As protein: CSVAHGLAGNEQFF.